This is a list of T cell receptor beta chains from one sample in a study of blood T cells in healthy people across ages. MiXCR was run by TCRdb on the 5' RACE reads, yielding one entry per CDR3 protein. The table shows 1.5 million to 2 million distinct CDR3 sequences, with approximately 50% occurring only once. The sequenced material came from blood. These receptors came from a woman in her forties in good health. CDR3s include the opening cysteine and the closing phenylalanine or tryptophan. D genes are given only for firm matches. Not every row has a clone size; where given, it reads once, few, many or a size class.

cdr3_length: 15; d_call: NA; j_call: TRBJ1-6; clone_size: NA; v_call: TRBV6-5; cdr3_nt: TGTGCCAGCACTGGGGCGAGCTCCTATAATTCACCCCTCCACTTT; cdr3_aa: CASTGASSYNSPLHF
cdr3_length: 14; d_call: TRBD1; j_call: TRBJ2-5; clone_size: NA; v_call: TRBV20-1; cdr3_nt: TGCAGTGCTAGAGAAGGGACAGGGAGTGAGACCCAGTACTTC; cdr3_aa: CSAREGTGSETQYF
cdr3_length: 14; d_call: TRBD1; j_call: TRBJ2-1; clone_size: few; v_call: TRBV15; cdr3_nt: TGTGCCACCAGCGTCAGGGGGCAAATAGCGTGGCTGTTCTTC; cdr3_aa: CATSVRGQIAWLFF
cdr3_length: 19; d_call: TRBD1; j_call: TRBJ1-2; clone_size: once; v_call: TRBV7-8; cdr3_nt: TGTGCCAGCAGCTCCCGGGACAGGGGGTTGTCCCGCGGAGTCTATGGCTACACCTTC; cdr3_aa: CASSSRDRGLSRGVYGYTF
cdr3_length: 12; d_call: NA; j_call: TRBJ1-2; clone_size: few; v_call: TRBV6-2/TRBV6-3; cdr3_nt: TGTGCCAGCAGTACTCTGGGTGGCGGCTACACCTTC; cdr3_aa: CASSTLGGGYTF
cdr3_length: 15; d_call: NA; j_call: TRBJ2-5; clone_size: NA; v_call: TRBV11-2; cdr3_nt: TGTGCCAGCAGCTTAGTGGTAGCGAGGACCCGGGCCCAGTACTTC; cdr3_aa: CASSLVVARTRAQYF
cdr3_length: 16; d_call: TRBD2; j_call: TRBJ2-5; clone_size: NA; v_call: TRBV9; cdr3_nt: TGTGCCAGCAGCGTAGAGCCCAGCGGGGTATACAATGAGCAGTACTTC; cdr3_aa: CASSVEPSGVYNEQYF
cdr3_length: 13; d_call: NA; j_call: TRBJ2-3; clone_size: NA; v_call: TRBV9; cdr3_nt: TGTGCCAGCAGCCGAGAAGGGTGGGATACGCAGTATTTT; cdr3_aa: CASSREGWDTQYF
cdr3_length: 19; d_call: TRBD1; j_call: TRBJ1-6; clone_size: NA; v_call: TRBV4-1; cdr3_nt: TGCGCCAGCAGCCACGATACCCTTAGACTCCGGGACAGTAATTCACCCCTCCACTTT; cdr3_aa: CASSHDTLRLRDSNSPLHF
cdr3_length: 16; d_call: TRBD2; j_call: TRBJ2-4; clone_size: NA; v_call: TRBV13; cdr3_nt: TGTGCCAGCAGCCAGCGAGCGGGGGGGTCCAAAAACATTCAGTACTTC; cdr3_aa: CASSQRAGGSKNIQYF
cdr3_length: 16; d_call: NA; j_call: TRBJ2-5; clone_size: NA; v_call: TRBV4-3; cdr3_nt: TGCGCCAGCAGCCCCCGCGGAGCCCGGATCCAAGAGACCCAGTACTTC; cdr3_aa: CASSPRGARIQETQYF
cdr3_length: 13; d_call: NA; j_call: TRBJ1-2; clone_size: few; v_call: TRBV7-9; cdr3_nt: TGTGCCAGCAGCTTATTACAGGGCTATGGCTACACCTTC; cdr3_aa: CASSLLQGYGYTF
cdr3_length: 16; d_call: TRBD1; j_call: TRBJ2-3; clone_size: NA; v_call: TRBV28; cdr3_nt: TGTGCCAGCAGTTTCGGGACAGGGGCCGCCACAGATACGCAGTATTTT; cdr3_aa: CASSFGTGAATDTQYF
cdr3_length: 14; d_call: NA; j_call: TRBJ1-2; clone_size: NA; v_call: TRBV20-1; cdr3_nt: TGCAGTGCTACCGGGACACAATCATCTTATGGCTACACCTTC; cdr3_aa: CSATGTQSSYGYTF
cdr3_length: 15; d_call: NA; j_call: TRBJ2-1; clone_size: few; v_call: TRBV3-1; cdr3_nt: TGTGCCAGCAGCCAAGATATAACGACTTACAATGAGCAGTTCTTC; cdr3_aa: CASSQDITTYNEQFF
cdr3_length: 15; d_call: TRBD2; j_call: TRBJ2-1; clone_size: NA; v_call: TRBV20-1; cdr3_nt: TGCAGTGCTAGTCAGCTAGCGGGGGGCTACAATGAGCAGTTCTTC; cdr3_aa: CSASQLAGGYNEQFF
cdr3_length: 13; d_call: TRBD1; j_call: TRBJ2-5; clone_size: NA; v_call: TRBV29-1; cdr3_nt: TGCAGCGTTAGAGGGGGCTACCAAGAGACCCAGTACTTC; cdr3_aa: CSVRGGYQETQYF
cdr3_length: 15; d_call: TRBD1; j_call: TRBJ2-7; clone_size: few; v_call: TRBV29-1; cdr3_nt: TGCAGCGTTGAACTGGTGACAGGGGTTTCCTACGAGCAGTACTTC; cdr3_aa: CSVELVTGVSYEQYF
cdr3_length: 15; d_call: TRBD1; j_call: TRBJ1-2; clone_size: NA; v_call: TRBV28; cdr3_nt: TGTGCCAGCAGGACTCGACAGGGGGGGTTTTATGGCTACACCTTC; cdr3_aa: CASRTRQGGFYGYTF
cdr3_length: 15; d_call: NA; j_call: TRBJ2-3; clone_size: few; v_call: TRBV11-2; cdr3_nt: TGTGCCAGCAGTGTTCGACACGGTAGCACAGATACGCAGTATTTT; cdr3_aa: CASSVRHGSTDTQYF
cdr3_length: 14; d_call: NA; j_call: TRBJ2-1; clone_size: NA; v_call: TRBV27; cdr3_nt: TGTGCCAGCAGTCCCCCCGACCAATACAATGAGCAGTTCTTC; cdr3_aa: CASSPPDQYNEQFF
cdr3_length: 12; d_call: NA; j_call: TRBJ1-2; clone_size: NA; v_call: TRBV20-1; cdr3_nt: TGCAGTGCGGGGCAGGGGAACTATGGCTACACCTTC; cdr3_aa: CSAGQGNYGYTF
cdr3_length: 17; d_call: NA; j_call: TRBJ2-5; clone_size: NA; v_call: TRBV5-1; cdr3_nt: TGCGCCAGCAGCTTGGCCGGCGGGGCAAGGGAACAAGAGACCCAGTACTTC; cdr3_aa: CASSLAGGAREQETQYF
cdr3_length: 14; d_call: NA; j_call: TRBJ2-7; clone_size: NA; v_call: TRBV11-2; cdr3_nt: TGTGCCAGCAGTTTCGACAGATACTCCTACGAGCAGTACTTC; cdr3_aa: CASSFDRYSYEQYF
cdr3_length: 19; d_call: TRBD2; j_call: TRBJ2-2; clone_size: NA; v_call: TRBV20-1; cdr3_nt: TGCAGTGCTAGGATTACGGGACTAGCGGGGGGTACGAACACCGGGGAGCTGTTTTTT; cdr3_aa: CSARITGLAGGTNTGELFF
cdr3_length: 14; d_call: TRBD1; j_call: TRBJ1-2; clone_size: NA; v_call: TRBV12-3/TRBV12-4; cdr3_nt: TGTGCCAGCATCCGAGAGGACAGGGGGCCTGGCTACACCTTC; cdr3_aa: CASIREDRGPGYTF
cdr3_length: 17; d_call: TRBD2; j_call: TRBJ2-5; clone_size: few; v_call: TRBV7-3; cdr3_nt: TGTGCCAGCAGCAGGAGTCCCGGACTAGCGTATAAAGAGACCCAGTACTTC; cdr3_aa: CASSRSPGLAYKETQYF
cdr3_length: 16; d_call: TRBD2; j_call: TRBJ2-3; clone_size: NA; v_call: TRBV18; cdr3_nt: TGTGCCAGCTCACCCCGGGGGGTTCGGGGCACAGATACGCAGTATTTT; cdr3_aa: CASSPRGVRGTDTQYF
cdr3_length: 15; d_call: NA; j_call: TRBJ2-3; clone_size: once; v_call: TRBV20-1; cdr3_nt: TGCAGTGCTGGCCCCCTCCCGGACATGGGGTCAGCGCAGTATTTT; cdr3_aa: CSAGPLPDMGSAQYF
cdr3_length: 14; d_call: TRBD2; j_call: TRBJ2-1; clone_size: NA; v_call: TRBV10-3; cdr3_nt: TGTGCCATCAGTGAGGGACTAGCGCTCGATGAGCAGTTCTTC; cdr3_aa: CAISEGLALDEQFF
cdr3_length: 16; d_call: TRBD2; j_call: TRBJ2-3; clone_size: few; v_call: TRBV9; cdr3_nt: TGTGCCAGCAGCGAGGGGACTAGCTCAAACACAGATACGCAGTATTTT; cdr3_aa: CASSEGTSSNTDTQYF
cdr3_length: 14; d_call: NA; j_call: TRBJ1-2; clone_size: NA; v_call: TRBV7-2; cdr3_nt: TGTGCCAGCAGCTTAGAGCCAGCAATCTATGGCTACACCTTC; cdr3_aa: CASSLEPAIYGYTF
cdr3_length: 15; d_call: NA; j_call: TRBJ2-3; clone_size: NA; v_call: TRBV18; cdr3_nt: TGTGCCAGCTCACCCGACAAGGCCTTGGGGGATACGCAGTATTTT; cdr3_aa: CASSPDKALGDTQYF